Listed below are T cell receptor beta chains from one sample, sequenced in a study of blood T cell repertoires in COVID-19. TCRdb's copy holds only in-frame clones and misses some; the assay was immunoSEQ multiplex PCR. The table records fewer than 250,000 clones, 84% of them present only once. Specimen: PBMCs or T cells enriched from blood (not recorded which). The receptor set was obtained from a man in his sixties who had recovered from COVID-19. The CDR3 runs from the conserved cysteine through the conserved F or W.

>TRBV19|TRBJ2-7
CASSVDSGAYEQYF
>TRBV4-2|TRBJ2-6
CASTRASGANVLTF
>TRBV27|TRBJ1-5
CASSPRGGADNQPQHF
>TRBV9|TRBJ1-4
CASSPQGVDNEKLFF
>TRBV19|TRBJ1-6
CASSITRDYNSPLHF
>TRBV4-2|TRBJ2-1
CASSQDLRGDEQFF
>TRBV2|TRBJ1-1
CASRGTGSNRAEAFF
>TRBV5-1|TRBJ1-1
CASSSGQGGTEAFF
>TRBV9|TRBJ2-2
CASSVRGTGELFF
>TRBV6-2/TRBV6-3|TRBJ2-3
CASSTTGTSTDTQYF
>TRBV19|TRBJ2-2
CASSVRQGSNTGELFF
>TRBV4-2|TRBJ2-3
CASSQDRGGGSTDTQYF
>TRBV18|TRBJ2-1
CASSPLLAGGSYNEQFF
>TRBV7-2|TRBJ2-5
CASSFLAGGGRSETQYF
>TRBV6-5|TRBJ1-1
CASSPPHRATEAFF
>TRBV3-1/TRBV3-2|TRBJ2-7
CASSQNRGEQYF
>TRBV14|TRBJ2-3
CASSTASYSTDTQYF
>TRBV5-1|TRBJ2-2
CASSLALGDTGELFF
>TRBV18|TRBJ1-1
CASSPGGVWNTEAFF
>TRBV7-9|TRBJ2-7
CASSPGQDWRYEQYF
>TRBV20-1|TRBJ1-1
CSASLSWWEAFF
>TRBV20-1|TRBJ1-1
CSASRTEAFF